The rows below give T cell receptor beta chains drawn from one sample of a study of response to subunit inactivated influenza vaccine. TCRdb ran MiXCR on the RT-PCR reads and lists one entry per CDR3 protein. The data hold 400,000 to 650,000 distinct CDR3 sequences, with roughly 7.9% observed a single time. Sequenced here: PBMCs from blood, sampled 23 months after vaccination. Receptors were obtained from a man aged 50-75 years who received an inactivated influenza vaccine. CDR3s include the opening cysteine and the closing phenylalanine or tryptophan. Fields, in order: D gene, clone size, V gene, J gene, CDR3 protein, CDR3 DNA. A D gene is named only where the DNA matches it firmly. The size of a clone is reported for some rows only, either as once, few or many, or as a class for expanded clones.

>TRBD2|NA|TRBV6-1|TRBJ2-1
CASATSGRPYNEQFF
TGTGCCAGTGCTACTAGCGGGAGACCCTACAATGAGCAGTTCTTC
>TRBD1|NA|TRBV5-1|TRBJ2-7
CASSLADREIYEQYF
TGCGCCAGCAGCTTGGCAGACAGGGAGATATACGAGCAGTACTTC
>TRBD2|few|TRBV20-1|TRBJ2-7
CSARRGGIEQYF
TGCAGTGCTCGGCGGGGGGGGATCGAGCAGTACTTC
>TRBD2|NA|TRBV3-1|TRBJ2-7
CASSPFAGGSHGEQYF
TGTGCCAGCAGCCCTTTTGCGGGAGGTTCCCATGGGGAGCAGTACTTC
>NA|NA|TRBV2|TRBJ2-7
CASSVGAGAYEQYF
TGTGCCAGCAGTGTAGGGGCAGGGGCCTACGAGCAGTACTTC
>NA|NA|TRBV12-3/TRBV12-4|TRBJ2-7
CASRKEDSTYEHYF
TGTGCCAGCAGGAAAGAAGATTCTACCTACGAGCATTACTTC
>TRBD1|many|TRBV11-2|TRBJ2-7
CASSGRQGTRPTVFYEQYF
TGTGCCAGCAGCGGAAGACAGGGGACCCGACCGACCGTCTTCTACGAGCAGTACTTC
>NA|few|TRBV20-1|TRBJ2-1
CSASSLEAEQFF
TGCAGTGCTAGTTCGCTAGAAGCTGAGCAGTTCTTC
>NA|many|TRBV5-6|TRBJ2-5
CASSLFSAETQYF
TGTGCCAGCAGCTTGTTTAGCGCGGAGACCCAGTACTTC
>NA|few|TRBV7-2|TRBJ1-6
CASSLVPLSPLHF
TGTGCCAGCAGCTTAGTCCCTTTATCACCCCTCCACTTT
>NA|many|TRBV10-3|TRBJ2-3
CASRRGGSADTQYF
TGTGCCAGCAGAAGGGGGGGGTCGGCAGATACGCAGTATTTT
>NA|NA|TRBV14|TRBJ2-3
CASSQGRVTQYF
TGTGCCAGCAGCCAAGGAAGGGTTACGCAGTATTTT
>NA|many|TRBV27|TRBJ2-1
CASSLLGVYNEQFF
TGTGCCAGCAGTTTGCTCGGGGTTTACAATGAGCAGTTCTTC
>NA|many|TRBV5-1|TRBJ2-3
CASSLDANTQYF
TGCGCCAGCAGCTTGGATGCAAATACGCAGTATTTT